A selection of T cell receptor beta chains follows, all from one sample in a study of OX40 agonist ivuxolimab in advanced cancers. Generated by immunoSEQ multiplex PCR, the TCRdb table keeps only in-frame clones and is missing some. The profile shows about 100,000 clones, 80% to 95% of them singletons. The sequencing here drew on CD4+ or CD8+ T cells sorted from blood, taken in a trial of the OX40 agonist ivuxolimab. The receptors here all came from an adult with an advanced solid tumor such as melanoma, head and neck, liver or kidney cancer. Each CDR3 is given with its conserved first and last residue. A D gene is named only where the DNA matches it firmly. Only part of the rows carry a size: once, few, many, or a class if the clone is expanded.

size | J | D | V | CDR3 | DNA
- | TRBJ2-1 | TRBD2 | TRBV11-3 | CASSSSPLAGGYNEQFF | TGTGCCAGCAGCTCCAGCCCCCTAGCGGGAGGATACAATGAGCAGTTCTTC
- | TRBJ2-3 | TRBD2 | TRBV13 | CASSLKALLAGYTDTQYF | TGTGCCAGCAGCTTAAAGGCCCTCCTAGCGGGATACACAGATACGCAGTATTTT
- | TRBJ1-5 | - | TRBV27 | CASSPDEGPSNQPQHF | TGTGCCAGCAGTCCGGATGAGGGCCCTAGCAATCAGCCCCAGCATTTT
- | TRBJ2-7 | - | TRBV9 | CASGQGWSYEQYF | TGTGCCAGCGGGCAGGGTTGGTCCTACGAGCAGTACTTC
- | TRBJ2-7 | TRBD2 | TRBV5-1 | CASSPREGTYEQYF | TGCGCCAGCAGCCCTAGGGAGGGGACCTACGAGCAGTACTTC
- | TRBJ1-6 | - | TRBV15 | CATTNWGRSYNSPLHF | TGTGCCACCACCAATTGGGGACGCTCCTATAATTCACCCCTCCACTTT
- | TRBJ1-1 | - | TRBV7-2 | CASSLYAAPTMNTEAFF | TGTGCCAGCAGCTTGTATGCAGCCCCAACCATGAACACTGAAGCTTTCTTT
- | TRBJ1-3 | - | TRBV5-6 | CASSRSPGRGNTIYF | TGTGCCAGCAGCAGGAGCCCAGGGAGGGGAAACACCATATATTTT
- | TRBJ2-7 | - | TRBV19 | CASSSRQGSSYEQYF | TGTGCCAGTAGTTCCCGGCAGGGCAGCTCCTACGAGCAGTACTTC
- | TRBJ1-2 | TRBD1 | TRBV5-1 | CASRPGTGGFGYTF | TGCGCCAGCAGACCCGGGACAGGGGGCTTTGGCTACACCTTC
- | TRBJ2-3 | TRBD2 | TRBV9 | CASSVRGREGTDTQYF | TGTGCCAGCAGCGTACGCGGGAGGGAGGGCACAGATACGCAGTATTTT
- | TRBJ2-4 | TRBD1 | TRBV5-6 | CASSPFLQGTKNIQYF | TGTGCCAGCAGCCCATTCCTACAGGGGACAAAAAACATTCAGTACTTC
few | TRBJ2-7 | - | TRBV18 | CASSPFFRRANEQYF | TGTGCCAGCTCACCATTTTTCCGCAGGGCCAACGAGCAGTACTTC
- | TRBJ2-7 | TRBD1 | TRBV6-1 | CATTPDRGSSYEQYF | TGTGCCACCACCCCCGACAGGGGTAGCTCCTACGAGCAGTACTTC
- | TRBJ2-1 | - | TRBV7-9 | CASSLGAYNEQFF | TGTGCCAGCAGCTTAGGGGCCTACAATGAGCAGTTCTTC
- | TRBJ1-5 | - | TRBV16 | CASSLDGRGNQPQHF | TGTGCCAGCAGCCTAGACGGCAGGGGCAATCAGCCCCAGCATTTT
- | TRBJ2-1 | - | TRBV5-1 | CASSLVASSSYNEQFF | TGCGCCAGCAGCTTGGTAGCCTCGAGCTCCTACAATGAGCAGTTCTTC
- | TRBJ2-7 | - | TRBV7-8 | CASTSMGGPYEQYF | TGTGCCAGCACCTCTATGGGCGGACCCTACGAGCAGTACTTC
- | TRBJ2-5 | - | TRBV4-3 | CASSPTGTELTQYF | TGCGCCAGCAGCCCGACCGGGACGGAGTTGACCCAGTACTTC
- | TRBJ2-2 | - | TRBV4-3 | CASSHSRLTGELFF | TGCGCCAGCAGCCATAGTAGACTTACCGGGGAGCTGTTTTTT
- | TRBJ2-3 | TRBD2 | TRBV5-5 | CASSLVKGSGSLTDTQYF | TGTGCCAGCAGCTTGGTAAAGGGTAGCGGGAGTCTTACAGATACGCAGTATTTT
- | TRBJ2-2 | - | TRBV27 | CASSHMSPRGGGSTGELFF | TGTGCCAGCAGTCATATGTCCCCCCGTGGAGGGGGGTCGACCGGGGAGCTGTTTTTT
- | TRBJ2-7 | - | TRBV4-3 | CASSVNGYAYEQYF | TGCGCCAGCAGCGTAAACGGGTACGCCTACGAGCAGTACTTC
- | TRBJ1-1 | - | TRBV11-3 | CASSLERNTEAFF | TGTGCCAGCAGCTTAGAACGGAACACTGAAGCTTTCTTT
- | TRBJ2-5 | TRBD1 | TRBV11-3 | CASSYTGTGVETQYF | TGTGCCAGCAGCTATACCGGGACAGGGGTTGAGACCCAGTACTTC
- | TRBJ1-1 | TRBD1 | TRBV7-3 | CASSLTIRGTEAFF | TGTGCCAGCAGCTTAACGATCAGGGGGACTGAAGCTTTCTTT
- | TRBJ1-1 | - | TRBV19 | CASSSSQGRNTEAFF | TGTGCCAGTAGTTCTAGCCAGGGCCGGAACACTGAAGCTTTCTTT
- | TRBJ1-3 | - | TRBV10-3 | CAITSGLTNWDTIYF | TGTGCCATCACGTCGGGACTCACAAATTGGGACACCATATATTTT
once | TRBJ1-4 | - | TRBV7-9 | CASSLETSHEKLFF | TGTGCCAGCAGCTTGGAGACATCCCATGAAAAACTGTTTTTT
- | TRBJ2-1 | - | TRBV11-3 | CASSLESQGFYNEQFF | TGTGCCAGCAGCTTAGAGAGTCAGGGTTTCTACAATGAGCAGTTCTTC
- | TRBJ2-1 | - | TRBV9 | CASSVAELDWKQFF | TGTGCCAGCAGCGTAGCGGAATTAGATTGGAAGCAGTTCTTC
- | TRBJ2-7 | - | TRBV7-2 | CASSLAMFAGRSYEQYF | TGTGCCAGCAGCTTAGCGATGTTTGCAGGTAGATCCTACGAGCAGTACTTC
- | TRBJ2-2 | TRBD2 | TRBV6-5 | CASIGGGPGELFF | TGTGCCAGCATTGGCGGGGGACCCGGGGAGCTGTTTTTT
- | TRBJ2-5 | TRBD1 | TRBV6-5 | CASSTGTGLQETQYF | TGTGCCAGCAGTACGGGGACAGGGCTCCAAGAGACCCAGTACTTC
- | TRBJ1-5 | TRBD1 | TRBV11-2 | CASSRNGQGHQPQHF | TGTGCCAGCAGCCGCAACGGACAGGGTCATCAGCCCCAGCATTTT
- | TRBJ1-2 | - | TRBV4-2 | CASSQDRQSYGYTF | TGTGCCAGCAGCCAAGACCGACAGTCTTATGGCTACACCTTC
- | TRBJ2-1 | TRBD2 | TRBV30 | CAWSAGLAYEQFF | TGTGCCTGGAGTGCGGGACTAGCCTATGAGCAGTTCTTC